The 3 T cell receptor beta chains below come from one sample, sequenced in a study of blood T cell repertoires in COVID-19 (dated by TCRdb to the early 2020s). The library was prepared using the immunoSEQ multiplex PCR assay. TCRdb obtained this table from immuneACCESS and retained in-frame rearrangements with V and J assigned. These tables miss some clones; where compared with another copy, unresolved V genes account for less than half of the shortfall, and the remainder is unexplained. The sample data list about 200,000 clones, and around 87% of these were observed just once. The ten biggest clones cover 3% of the sample. The sequenced sample was peripheral blood. The receptors originated from a man aged 55 to 70 with acute or convalescent COVID-19.

The gene calls are TRBV19 and TRBJ2-3, with unresolved D. The V end lost 6 bases, the J end lost 3 bases, and 13 bases lay between the germline ends. The CDR3 consists of 14 residues. Germline lookup yields CDR1 LNHDA and CDR2 SQIVND (reference sequence). Written as DNA, the CDR3 is TGTGCCAGTAGCCAGGTGGCGAGTACAGATACGCAGTATTTT. Encoded protein: CASSQVASTDTQYF. Based on the CDR3 plus reference TRBV19 and TRBJ2-3, the full variable domain is DGGITQSPKYLFRKEGQNVTLSCEQNLNHDAMYWYRQDPGQGLRLIYYSQIVNDFQKGDIAEGYSVSREKKESFPLTVTSAQKNPTAFYLCASSQVASTDTQYFGPGTRLTVL.

As concerns this clone: Other DNA sequences in the sample encode the same CDR3. The V call is TRBV5-1, the J call TRBJ2-2, with D uncertain. Trimming pared 0 bases from V and 2 bases from J, leaving 8 bases between. The CDR3 has 15 residues. The germline CDR1 and CDR2 sequences are SGHRS and YFSETQ. CDR3 DNA sequence: TGCGCCAGCAGCTTGGGCGCGGCCAACACCGGGGAGCTGTTTTTT. Its translation: CASSLGAANTGELFF.

The rearrangement links TRBV2 to TRBJ2-7; 8 nucleotides line up with TRBD1. Germline assignment: CDR1 SNHLY and CDR2 FYNNEI. After removal of 3 bases from V and 4 bases from J, the junction contained 11 bases not matched to a gene. CDR3 length equals 16 residues. Here the CDR3 DNA reads TGTGCCAGCAGTGACCAAAGGCAGGGGGCGAAATACGAGCAGTACTTC. This encodes CASSDQRQGAKYEQYF.